The source of this TCR beta chain is a study of cytomegalovirus exposure and HLA in healthy donors. The study, taken as a whole, reports: Exclusion as indistinguishable affected some V segments, including TRBV6-2 and TRBV6-3. Analyses of presence and absence presupposed an approximately uniform sequencing depth across donors.

Trimming pared 6 bases from V and 0 bases from J, leaving 8 bases between. The V gene's germline CDR1 is MNHEY and CDR2 SMNVEV (reference sequence). The CDR3 extends over 14 amino acids. The primer mix had 60 Vbeta and 13 Jbeta primers. Clones were sequenced by immunoSEQ multiplex PCR, and TCRdb holds only the in-frame ones, with some missing. The table includes a few hundred thousand clones, about nine tenths detected once. Comments on this clone: The antigen is undetermined.

Sequenced material: PBMCs. The chain carries TRBV27 and TRBJ1-4; D not resolved. The TCR originated in a girl aged 2-10 years in good health and CMV-seronegative. CDR3 DNA sequence: TGTGCCAGCAGCTGGTCAGCAACTAATGAAAAACTGTTTTTT. Translation gives CASSWSATNEKLFF.